In this sample, the clone carrying this T cell receptor gamma chain is medium-sized. The same CDR3 can be traced to other DNA sequences in this sample. The germline V gene has CDR1 EGSNGY and CDR2 YDSYNSKV. V gave up 0 bases and J gave up 6 bases; unmatched junction bases: 5. The CDR3 is 13 amino acids. This sample was included in a study of gamma-delta T cells after stem cell transplantation. TCRdb redid the clone calls on the RT-PCR reads with CATT. Of some 5,000 gamma-chain clones in the sample, approximately 20% were seen once. The sequencing sample was made of gamma-delta T cells. This clonotype was obtained from a human donor. It is not recorded whose cells these are; they may come from a transplant donor. The V gene is TRGV2, the J gene TRGJ1 or TRGJ2. The CDR3 DNA reads TGTGCCACCTGGGACGGGCTGGGTTATAAGAAACTCTTT. It yields the protein CATWDGLGYKKLF.